The T cell receptor beta chain described here comes from a study of T cell responses to AZD1222 COVID-19 vaccine. This clone was detected only once. Measured with immunoSEQ multiplex PCR; TCRdb has only the in-frame clones, and not every one. The data contain over 150,000 clones, approximately 92% of them seen just once; the ten biggest clones take up more than 0.85%. Germline V lookup: CDR1 SNHLY, CDR2 FYNNEI. This CDR3 region has 12 residues. Trimming took off 2 bases at V and 6 bases at J, with 4 bases between the two ends. This TCR was sampled from an adult who received the MenACWY meningococcal vaccine as a control. The material sequenced was peripheral blood, taken 28 days after the second dose of the MenACWY control vaccine. The chain has TRBV2 and TRBJ2-2; D not certain. The CDR3 sequence: CASSENSGELFF. Written as DNA, the CDR3 is TGTGCCAGCAGTGAAAATTCCGGGGAGCTGTTTTTT.